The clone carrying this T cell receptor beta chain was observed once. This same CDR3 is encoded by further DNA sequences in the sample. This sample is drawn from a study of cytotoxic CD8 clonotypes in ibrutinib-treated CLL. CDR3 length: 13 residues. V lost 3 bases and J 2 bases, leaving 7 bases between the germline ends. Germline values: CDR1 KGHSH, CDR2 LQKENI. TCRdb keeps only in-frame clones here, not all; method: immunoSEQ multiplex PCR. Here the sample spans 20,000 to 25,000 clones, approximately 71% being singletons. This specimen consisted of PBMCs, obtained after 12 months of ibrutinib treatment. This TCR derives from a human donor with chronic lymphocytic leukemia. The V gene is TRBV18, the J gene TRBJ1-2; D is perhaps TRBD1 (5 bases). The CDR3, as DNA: TGTGCCAGCTCACCCGGGGGAAACTATGGCTACACCTTC. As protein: CASSPGGNYGYTF.